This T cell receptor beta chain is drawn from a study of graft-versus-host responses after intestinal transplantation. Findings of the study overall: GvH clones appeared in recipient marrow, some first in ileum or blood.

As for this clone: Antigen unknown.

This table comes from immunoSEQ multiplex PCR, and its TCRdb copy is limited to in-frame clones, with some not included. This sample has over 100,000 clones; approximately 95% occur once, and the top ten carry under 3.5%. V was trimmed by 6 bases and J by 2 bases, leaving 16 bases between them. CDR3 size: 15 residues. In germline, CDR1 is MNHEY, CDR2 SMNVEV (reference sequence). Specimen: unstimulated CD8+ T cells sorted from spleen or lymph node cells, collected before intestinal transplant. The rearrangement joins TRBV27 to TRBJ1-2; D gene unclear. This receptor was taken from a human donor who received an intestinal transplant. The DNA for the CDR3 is TGTGCCAGCAGCCTCACACCAGACGGGAACTATGGCTACACCTTC. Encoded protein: CASSLTPDGNYGYTF.